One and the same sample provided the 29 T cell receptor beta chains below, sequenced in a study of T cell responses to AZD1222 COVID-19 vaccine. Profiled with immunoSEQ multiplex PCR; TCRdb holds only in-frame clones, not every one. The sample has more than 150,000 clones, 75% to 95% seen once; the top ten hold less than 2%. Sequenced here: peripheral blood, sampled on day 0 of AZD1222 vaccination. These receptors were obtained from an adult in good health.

The CDR3 loop reads CASSSLFDWYGYTF. The CDR3 nucleotides are TGTGCCAGCAGTTCCCTGTTTGATTGGTATGGCTACACCTTC. The chain employs TRBV27 and TRBJ1-2, with D unclear. Trimming pared 4 bases from V and 5 bases from J, leaving 14 bases between. CDR1 MNHEY and CDR2 SMNVEV come from the germline V gene (reference sequence). This CDR3 contains 14 residues.

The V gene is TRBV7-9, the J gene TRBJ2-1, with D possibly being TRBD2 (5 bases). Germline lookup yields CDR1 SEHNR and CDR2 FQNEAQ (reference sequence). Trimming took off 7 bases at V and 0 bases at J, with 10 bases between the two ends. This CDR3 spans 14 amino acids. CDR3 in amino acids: CASTLTSSYNEQFF. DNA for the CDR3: TGTGCCAGCACTTTAACTAGCTCCTACAATGAGCAGTTCTTC.

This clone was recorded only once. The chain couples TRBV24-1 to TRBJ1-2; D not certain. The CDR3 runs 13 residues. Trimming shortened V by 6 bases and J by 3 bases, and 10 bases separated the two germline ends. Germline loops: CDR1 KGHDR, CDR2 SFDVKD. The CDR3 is CATSSGGHYGYTF. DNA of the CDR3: TGTGCCACCAGTAGCGGCGGACACTATGGCTACACCTTC.

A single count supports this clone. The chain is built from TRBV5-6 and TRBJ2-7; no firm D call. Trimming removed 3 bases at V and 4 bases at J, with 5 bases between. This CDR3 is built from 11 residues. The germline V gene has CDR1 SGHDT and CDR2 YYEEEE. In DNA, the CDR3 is TGTGCCAGCAGCTCCAAATACGAGCAGTACTTC. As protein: CASSSKYEQYF.

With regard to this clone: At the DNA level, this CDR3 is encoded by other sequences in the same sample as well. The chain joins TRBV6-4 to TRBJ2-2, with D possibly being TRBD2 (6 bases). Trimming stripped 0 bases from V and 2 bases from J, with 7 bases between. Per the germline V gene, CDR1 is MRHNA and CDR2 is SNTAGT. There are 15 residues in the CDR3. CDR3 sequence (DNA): TGTGCCAGCAGTGACTCTAGCGGCAACACCGGGGAGCTGTTTTTT. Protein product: CASSDSSGNTGELFF.

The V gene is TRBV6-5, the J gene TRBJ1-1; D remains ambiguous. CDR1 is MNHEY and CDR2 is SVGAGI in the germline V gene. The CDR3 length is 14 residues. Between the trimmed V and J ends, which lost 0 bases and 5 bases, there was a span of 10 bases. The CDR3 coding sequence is TGTGCCAGCAGTTACTCGAGTGGTAGGACTGAAGCTTTCTTT. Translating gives CASSYSSGRTEAFF.

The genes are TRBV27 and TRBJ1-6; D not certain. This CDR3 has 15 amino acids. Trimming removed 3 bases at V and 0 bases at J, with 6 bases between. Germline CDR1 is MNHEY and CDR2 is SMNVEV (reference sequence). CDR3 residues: CASSLLGSYNSPLHF. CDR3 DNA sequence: TGTGCCAGCAGTTTGCTTGGCTCCTATAATTCACCCCTCCACTTT.

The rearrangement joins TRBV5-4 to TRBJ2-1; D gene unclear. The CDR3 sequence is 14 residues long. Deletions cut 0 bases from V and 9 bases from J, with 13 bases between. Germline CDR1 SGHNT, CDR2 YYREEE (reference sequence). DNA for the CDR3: TGTGCCAGCAGCTTGGGTCGATCTACAAGTGAGCAGTTCTTC. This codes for CASSLGRSTSEQFF. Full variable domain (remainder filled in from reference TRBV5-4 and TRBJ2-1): ETGVTQSPTHLIKTRGQQVTLRCSSQSGHNTVSWYQQALGQGPQFIFQYYREEENGRGNFPPRFSGLQFPNYSSELNVNALELDDSALYLCASSLGRSTSEQFFGPGTRLTVL.

The CDR3 region is CASSLGLAESTDTQYF. The CDR3 coding sequence is TGTGCCAGCAGCTTAGGCCTAGCGGAAAGCACAGATACGCAGTATTTT. The chain carries TRBV11-3 and TRBJ2-3, with TRBD2 matching 7 bases. The junction had 4 bases not matched to a gene; V was cut back by 1 base and J by 0 bases. Germline V gives CDR1 SGHNT, CDR2 YENEEA. This CDR3 has 16 residues.

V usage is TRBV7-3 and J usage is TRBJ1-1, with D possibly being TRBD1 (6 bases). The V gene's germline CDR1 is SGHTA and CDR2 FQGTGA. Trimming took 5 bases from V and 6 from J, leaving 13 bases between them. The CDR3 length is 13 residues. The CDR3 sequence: CASSLGGLAEAFF. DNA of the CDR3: TGTGCCAGCAGCCTAGGGGGTTTGGCTGAAGCTTTCTTT.

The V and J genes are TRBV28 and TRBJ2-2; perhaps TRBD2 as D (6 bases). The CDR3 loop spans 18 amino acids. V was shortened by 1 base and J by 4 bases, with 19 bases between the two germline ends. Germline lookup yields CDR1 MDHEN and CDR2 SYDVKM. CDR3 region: CASSLLPAGRPGTGELFF. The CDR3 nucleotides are TGTGCCAGCAGTTTATTGCCGGCGGGGCGACCGGGCACCGGGGAGCTGTTTTTT.

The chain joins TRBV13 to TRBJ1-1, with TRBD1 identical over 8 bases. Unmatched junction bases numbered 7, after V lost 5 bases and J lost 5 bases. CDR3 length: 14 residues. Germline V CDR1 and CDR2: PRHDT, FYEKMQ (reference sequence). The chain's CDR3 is CASSPRQGRTEAFF. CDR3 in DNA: TGTGCCAGCAGCCCCAGACAGGGGCGGACTGAAGCTTTCTTT.

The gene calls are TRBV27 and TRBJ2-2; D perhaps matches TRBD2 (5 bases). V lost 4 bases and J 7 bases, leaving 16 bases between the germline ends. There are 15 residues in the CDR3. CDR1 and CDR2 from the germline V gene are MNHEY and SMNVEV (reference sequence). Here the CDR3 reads CASSSLLGQIGELFF. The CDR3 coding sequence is TGTGCCAGCAGTTCACTACTAGGGCAAATCGGGGAGCTGTTTTTT.

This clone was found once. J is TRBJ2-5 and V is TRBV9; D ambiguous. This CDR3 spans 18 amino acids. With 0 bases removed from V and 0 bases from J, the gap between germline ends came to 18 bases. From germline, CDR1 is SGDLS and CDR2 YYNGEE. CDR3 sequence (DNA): TGTGCCAGCAGCGTAGGTTTTCGGAGCGTGACGTACCAAGAGACCCAGTACTTC. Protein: CASSVGFRSVTYQETQYF. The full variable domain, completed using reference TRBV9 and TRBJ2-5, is DSGVTQTPKHLITATGQRVTLRCSPRSGDLSVYWYQQSLDQGLQFLIQYYNGEERAKGNILERFSAQQFPDLHSELNLSSLELGDSALYFCASSVGFRSVTYQETQYFGPGTRLLVL.

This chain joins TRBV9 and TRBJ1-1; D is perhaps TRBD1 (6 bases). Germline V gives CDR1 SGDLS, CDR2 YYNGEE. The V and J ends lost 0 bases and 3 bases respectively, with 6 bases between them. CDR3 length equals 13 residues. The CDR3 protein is CASSVDRDTEAFF. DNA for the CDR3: TGTGCCAGCAGCGTAGACAGGGACACTGAAGCTTTCTTT. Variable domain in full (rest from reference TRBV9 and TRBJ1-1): DSGVTQTPKHLITATGQRVTLRCSPRSGDLSVYWYQQSLDQGLQFLIQYYNGEERAKGNILERFSAQQFPDLHSELNLSSLELGDSALYFCASSVDRDTEAFFGQGTRLTVV.

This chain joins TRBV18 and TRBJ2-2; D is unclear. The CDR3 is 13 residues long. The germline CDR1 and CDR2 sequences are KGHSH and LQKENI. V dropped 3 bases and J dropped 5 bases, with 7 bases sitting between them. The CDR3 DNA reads TGTGCCAGCTCACCGGGGAATACCGGGGAGCTGTTTTTT. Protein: CASSPGNTGELFF.

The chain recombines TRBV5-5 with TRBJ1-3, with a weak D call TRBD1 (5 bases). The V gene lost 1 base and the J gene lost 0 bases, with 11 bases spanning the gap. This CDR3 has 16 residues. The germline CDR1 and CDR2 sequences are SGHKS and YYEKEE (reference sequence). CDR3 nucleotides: TGTGCCAGCAGCTTGAGGGGTGAAAGCTCTGGAAACACCATATATTTT. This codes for CASSLRGESSGNTIYF.

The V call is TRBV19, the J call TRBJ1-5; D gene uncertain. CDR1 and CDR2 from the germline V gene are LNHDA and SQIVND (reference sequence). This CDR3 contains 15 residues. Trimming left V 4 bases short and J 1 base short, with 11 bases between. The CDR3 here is CASSRRHLSNQPQHF. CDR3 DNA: TGTGCCAGTAGTAGGAGACATCTAAGCAATCAGCCCCAGCATTTT. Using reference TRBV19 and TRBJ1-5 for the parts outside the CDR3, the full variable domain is DGGITQSPKYLFRKEGQNVTLSCEQNLNHDAMYWYRQDPGQGLRLIYYSQIVNDFQKGDIAEGYSVSREKKESFPLTVTSAQKNPTAFYLCASSRRHLSNQPQHFGDGTRLSIL.

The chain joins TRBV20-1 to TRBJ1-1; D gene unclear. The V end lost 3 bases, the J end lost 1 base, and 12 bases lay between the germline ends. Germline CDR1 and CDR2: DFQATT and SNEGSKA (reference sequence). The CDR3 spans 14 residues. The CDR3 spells CSASAGRSNTEAFF. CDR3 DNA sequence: TGCAGTGCTAGTGCCGGACGATCGAACACTGAAGCTTTCTTT.

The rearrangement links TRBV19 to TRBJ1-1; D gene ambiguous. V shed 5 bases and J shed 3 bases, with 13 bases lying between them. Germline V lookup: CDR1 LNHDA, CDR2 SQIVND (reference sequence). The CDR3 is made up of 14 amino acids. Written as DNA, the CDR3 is TGTGCCAGTAGTGCTGGTGGTAAGGACACTGAAGCTTTCTTT. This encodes CASSAGGKDTEAFF.

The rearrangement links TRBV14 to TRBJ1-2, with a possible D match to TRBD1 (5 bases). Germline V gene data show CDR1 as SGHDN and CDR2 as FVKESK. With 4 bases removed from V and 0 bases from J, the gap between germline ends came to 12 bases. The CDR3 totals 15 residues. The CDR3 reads CASSPGTSPNYGYTF. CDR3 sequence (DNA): TGTGCCAGCAGCCCCGGGACTTCGCCTAACTATGGCTACACCTTC.

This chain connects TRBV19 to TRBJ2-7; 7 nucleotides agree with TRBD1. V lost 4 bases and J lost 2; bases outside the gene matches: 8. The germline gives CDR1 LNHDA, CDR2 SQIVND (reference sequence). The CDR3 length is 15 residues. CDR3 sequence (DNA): TGTGCCAGTAGTACGGCGGCACAGGGGACCTACGAGCAGTACTTC. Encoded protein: CASSTAAQGTYEQYF.

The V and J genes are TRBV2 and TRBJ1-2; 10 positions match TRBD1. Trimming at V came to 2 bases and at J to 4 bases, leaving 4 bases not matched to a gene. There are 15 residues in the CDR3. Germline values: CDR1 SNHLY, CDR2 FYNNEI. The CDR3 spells CASSESGTGVYGYTF. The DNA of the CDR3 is TGTGCCAGCAGTGAATCCGGGACAGGGGTCTATGGCTACACCTTC.

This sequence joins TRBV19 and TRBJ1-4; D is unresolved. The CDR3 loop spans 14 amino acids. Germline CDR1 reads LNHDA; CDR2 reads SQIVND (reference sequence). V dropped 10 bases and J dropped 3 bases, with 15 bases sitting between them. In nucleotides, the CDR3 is TGTGCCACCACAGCAAACGGGCCTAATGAAAAACTGTTTTTT. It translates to CATTANGPNEKLFF.

CDR3 in DNA: TGTGCCAGCAGCCACAGGACTAGCGGAAAAGATACGCAGTATTTT. Amino acid sequence: CASSHRTSGKDTQYF. This chain uses TRBV4-2 with TRBJ2-3, with 10 bases fitting TRBD2. V was pared by 3 bases and J by 5 bases, with 5 bases of the junction left unmatched. Germline-derived CDR1 and CDR2 are LGHNA and YNFKEQ. This CDR3 contains 15 residues.

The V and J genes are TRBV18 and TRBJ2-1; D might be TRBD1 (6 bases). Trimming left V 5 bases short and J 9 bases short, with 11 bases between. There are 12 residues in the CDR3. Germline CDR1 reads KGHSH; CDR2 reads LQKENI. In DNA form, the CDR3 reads TGTGCCAGCTCAACAGGGTTGGGTGAGCAGTTCTTC. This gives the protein CASSTGLGEQFF.

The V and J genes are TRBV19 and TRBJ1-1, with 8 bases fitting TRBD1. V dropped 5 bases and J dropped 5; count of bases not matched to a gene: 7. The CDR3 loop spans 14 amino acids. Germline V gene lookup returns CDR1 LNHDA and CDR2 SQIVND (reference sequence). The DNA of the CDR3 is TGTGCCAGTAGTCTGCAGGGGGCGGGAACTGAAGCTTTCTTT. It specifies CASSLQGAGTEAFF.

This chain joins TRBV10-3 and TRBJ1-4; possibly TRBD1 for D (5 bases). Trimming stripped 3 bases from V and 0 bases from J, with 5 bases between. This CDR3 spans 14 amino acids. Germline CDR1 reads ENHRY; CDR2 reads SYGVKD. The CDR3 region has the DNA TGTGCCATCAGTGACAGGGCAACTAATGAAAAACTGTTTTTT. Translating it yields CAISDRATNEKLFF.

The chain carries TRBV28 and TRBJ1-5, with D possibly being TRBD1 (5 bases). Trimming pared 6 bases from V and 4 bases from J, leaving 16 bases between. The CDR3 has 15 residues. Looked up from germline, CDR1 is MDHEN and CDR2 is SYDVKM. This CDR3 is CASSRSGSLNQPQHF. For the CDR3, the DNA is TGTGCCAGCAGCCGATCAGGGAGCTTGAATCAGCCCCAGCATTTT.